These T cell receptor beta chains were read from a single sample in a study of T cell responses to AZD1222 COVID-19 vaccine. TCRdb keeps only in-frame clones here, not all; method: immunoSEQ multiplex PCR. The sample lists 55,000 to 65,000 clones, 75% to 90% occurring once. The sample here was peripheral blood, taken 28 days after the second AZD1222 dose. Receptors were obtained from an adult who received the AZD1222 COVID-19 vaccine. CDR3s include the opening cysteine and the closing phenylalanine or tryptophan. The order of the fields is V gene, D gene, J gene, clone size, CDR3 DNA, CDR3 protein. D genes are given only for firm matches. Part of the rows lack a size; the others show once, few, many or a class for expanded clones.

v_call: TRBV9; d_call: .; j_call: TRBJ2-7; clone_size: .; cdr3_nt: TGTGCCAGCAGCGCAGGGTCGGACGACTACGAGCAGTACTTC; cdr3_aa: CASSAGSDDYEQYF
v_call: TRBV3-1/TRBV3-2; d_call: .; j_call: TRBJ1-2; clone_size: .; cdr3_nt: TGTGCCAGCAGCCTCCGGAGGTCAGGGGATTATGGCTACACCTTC; cdr3_aa: CASSLRRSGDYGYTF
v_call: TRBV28; d_call: .; j_call: TRBJ1-5; clone_size: .; cdr3_nt: TGTGCCAGCAGACGGGACATTGAGAAGCCCCAGCATTTT; cdr3_aa: CASRRDIEKPQHF
v_call: TRBV5-1; d_call: TRBD1; j_call: TRBJ1-2; clone_size: once; cdr3_nt: TGCGCCAGCAGCTTTAATCAGGGGGCATCGGATGGCTACACCTTC; cdr3_aa: CASSFNQGASDGYTF
v_call: TRBV6-5; d_call: TRBD1; j_call: TRBJ1-3; clone_size: .; cdr3_nt: TGTGCCAGCCGAAGGGGGACAGGGGGAAACACCATATATTTT; cdr3_aa: CASRRGTGGNTIYF
v_call: TRBV7-2; d_call: .; j_call: TRBJ2-1; clone_size: .; cdr3_nt: TGTGCCAGCAGCCCGGCGCGGGACAATGAGCAGTTCTTC; cdr3_aa: CASSPARDNEQFF
v_call: TRBV7-8; d_call: .; j_call: TRBJ1-2; clone_size: .; cdr3_nt: TGTGCCAGCAGCTCCTGGACATTCGGTAGGATTACAACTAACTATGGCTACACCTTC; cdr3_aa: CASSSWTFGRITTNYGYTF
v_call: TRBV11-1; d_call: .; j_call: TRBJ1-1; clone_size: .; cdr3_nt: TGTGCCAGCAGCTTGGATATAGGGGACACTGAAGCTTTCTTT; cdr3_aa: CASSLDIGDTEAFF
v_call: TRBV7-2; d_call: .; j_call: TRBJ1-2; clone_size: .; cdr3_nt: TGTGCCAGCAGCTTAGTTCACGGAGATGGCTACACCTTC; cdr3_aa: CASSLVHGDGYTF
v_call: TRBV18; d_call: .; j_call: TRBJ1-4; clone_size: .; cdr3_nt: TGTGCCAGCTCACCCAGGGGCGGGGGTGAAAAACTGTTTTTT; cdr3_aa: CASSPRGGGEKLFF
v_call: TRBV4-3; d_call: TRBD1; j_call: TRBJ1-6; clone_size: .; cdr3_nt: TGCGCCAGCAAAGGGACAGGGAATTCACCCCTCCACTTT; cdr3_aa: CASKGTGNSPLHF
v_call: TRBV7-9; d_call: .; j_call: TRBJ2-5; clone_size: once; cdr3_nt: TGTGCCAGCAGCTTACGGGCCCAAGAGACCCAGTACTTC; cdr3_aa: CASSLRAQETQYF
v_call: TRBV27; d_call: .; j_call: TRBJ2-7; clone_size: .; cdr3_nt: TGTGCCAGCAGTTTATCCACAGGTGACAATCTACGCTACGAGCAGTACTTC; cdr3_aa: CASSLSTGDNLRYEQYF
v_call: TRBV11-2; d_call: .; j_call: TRBJ1-2; clone_size: .; cdr3_nt: TGTGCCAGCAGCTTAGGCAGGGTAGGCGGCTACACCTTC; cdr3_aa: CASSLGRVGGYTF
v_call: TRBV18; d_call: .; j_call: TRBJ2-3; clone_size: .; cdr3_nt: TGTGCCAGCTCACCAGGAATAGCGGGCACAGATACGCAGTATTTT; cdr3_aa: CASSPGIAGTDTQYF
v_call: TRBV9; d_call: .; j_call: TRBJ2-3; clone_size: .; cdr3_nt: TGTGCCAGCAGCCCCGCCACAGATACGCAGTATTTT; cdr3_aa: CASSPATDTQYF